One TCR beta chain is described in this entry. This clonotype was counted a few times. Its recognized antigen is unknown. Qualities for individual bases were not recorded, and no much larger clone is one base off. Preparation of the library involved PCR. The run used an Illumina HiSeq 2500. Molecular barcoding was employed in the preparation of TCR libraries, with unique molecular identifiers being used to normalize TCRbeta repertoire quantification. TCRdb handled the public reads itself, with Q25 trimming in fastp and clone calling in MiXCR, and kept productive beta chains. When rows share a CDR3 protein, they turn into one entry using the most common DNA and genes. The sample has about 580,000 distinct CDR3 sequences on record, 20% to 25% of them singletons. The ten largest account for about 14% of the sample. V and J lose 6 bases and 7 bases, and a span of 19 bases separates them. Via the germline V gene, CDR1 is SGHAT and CDR2 FQNNGV. The CDR3 measures 15 amino acids from cysteine to phenylalanine. Here the CDR3 DNA is all that survives: 45 bases in frame from base 1.

These data are taken from a study of T-cell reconstitution after alpha-beta-depleted transplantation in children listed by TCRdb under 2016. General notes on the study: Using TCR repertoire profiling, the study followed T-cell immune reconstitution in a quantitative way in children after TCRalphabeta/CD19-depleted allogeneic hematopoietic cell transplantation. What the work shows at the level of the full study, not this receptor alone: In some patients, the high TCRbeta diversity seen at day 60 was put down to recipient T cells and intrathymic progenitors that had survived conditioning. Over the following months the frequencies of hyperexpanded clones went down, and after one year T-cell counts and TCRbeta diversity were mostly credited to newly produced T cells. Apparently early alphabetaT-cell count recovery about two months after transplant reportedly relied on only several hundred rapidly expanded clones derived from non-depleted graft cells.

The treatment or condition label, read with the paper, signifies: allogeneic hematopoietic cell transplantation with graft depleted of TCRalphabeta T cells and CD19 B cells. The transplant recipients were children given TCRalphabeta/CD19-depleted allogeneic hematopoietic cell grafts. This sequence originates from a boy in the first two years of life who had a stem cell transplant for acute myeloid leukemia, so the T cells may come from the graft donor. The sample here was PBMCs, mostly from graft donor cells, taken 360 days after TCRalphabeta/CD19-depleted stem cell transplant. Recombination linked TRBV11-2 to TRBJ2-1; the D region possibly corresponds to TRBD1 (6 bases align). In nucleotides, the sequence is TGTGCCAGCAGGACCGGGACACCTCCCGAAAATGAGCAGTTCTTC. The encoded protein is CASRTGTPPENEQFF. Supplemented by the reference TRBV11-2 and TRBJ2-1 proteins around the CDR3, the complete variable domain is EAGVAQSPRYKIIEKRQSVAFWCNPISGHATLYWYQQILGQGPKLLIQFQNNGVVDDSQLPKDRFSAERLKGVDSTLKIQPAKLEDSAVYLCASRTGTPPENEQFFGPGTRLTVL.